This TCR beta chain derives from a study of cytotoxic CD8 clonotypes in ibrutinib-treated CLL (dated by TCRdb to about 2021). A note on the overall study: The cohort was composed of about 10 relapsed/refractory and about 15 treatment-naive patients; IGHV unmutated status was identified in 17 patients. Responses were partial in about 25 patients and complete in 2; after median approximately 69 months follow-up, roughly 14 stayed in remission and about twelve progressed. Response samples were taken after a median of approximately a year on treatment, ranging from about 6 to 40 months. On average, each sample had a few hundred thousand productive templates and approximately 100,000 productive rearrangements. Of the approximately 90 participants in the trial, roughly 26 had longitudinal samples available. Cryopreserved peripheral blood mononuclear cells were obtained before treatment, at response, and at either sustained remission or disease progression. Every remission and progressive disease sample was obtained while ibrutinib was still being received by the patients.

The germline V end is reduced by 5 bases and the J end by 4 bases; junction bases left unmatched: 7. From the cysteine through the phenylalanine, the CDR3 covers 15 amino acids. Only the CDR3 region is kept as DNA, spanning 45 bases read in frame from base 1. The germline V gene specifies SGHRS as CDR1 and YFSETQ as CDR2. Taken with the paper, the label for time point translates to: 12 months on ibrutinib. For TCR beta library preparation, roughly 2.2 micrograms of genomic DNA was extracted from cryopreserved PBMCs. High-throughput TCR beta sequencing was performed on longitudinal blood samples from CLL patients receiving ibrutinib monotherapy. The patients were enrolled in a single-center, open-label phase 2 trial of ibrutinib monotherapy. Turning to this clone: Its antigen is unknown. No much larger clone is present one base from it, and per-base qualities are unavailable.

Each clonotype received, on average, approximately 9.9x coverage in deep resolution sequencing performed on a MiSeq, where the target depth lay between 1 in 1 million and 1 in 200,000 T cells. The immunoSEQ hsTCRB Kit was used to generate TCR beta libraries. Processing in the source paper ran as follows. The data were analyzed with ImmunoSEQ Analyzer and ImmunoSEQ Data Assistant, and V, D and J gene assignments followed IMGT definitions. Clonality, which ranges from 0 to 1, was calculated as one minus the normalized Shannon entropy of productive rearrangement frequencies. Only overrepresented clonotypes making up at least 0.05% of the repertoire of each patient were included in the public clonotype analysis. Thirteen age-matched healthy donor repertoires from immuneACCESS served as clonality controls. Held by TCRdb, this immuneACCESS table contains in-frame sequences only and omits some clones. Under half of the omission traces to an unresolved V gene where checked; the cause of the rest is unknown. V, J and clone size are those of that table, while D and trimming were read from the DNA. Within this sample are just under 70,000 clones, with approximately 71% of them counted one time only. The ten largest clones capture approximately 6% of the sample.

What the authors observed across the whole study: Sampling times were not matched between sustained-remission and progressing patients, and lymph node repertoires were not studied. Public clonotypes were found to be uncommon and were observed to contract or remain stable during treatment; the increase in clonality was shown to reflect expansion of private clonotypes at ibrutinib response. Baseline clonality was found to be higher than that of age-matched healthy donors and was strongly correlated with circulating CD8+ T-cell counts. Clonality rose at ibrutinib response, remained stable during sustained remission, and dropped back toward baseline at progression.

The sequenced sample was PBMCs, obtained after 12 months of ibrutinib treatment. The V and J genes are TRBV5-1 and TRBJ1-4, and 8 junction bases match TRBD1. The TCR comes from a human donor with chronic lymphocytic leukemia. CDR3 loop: CASRSLQGDNEKLFF. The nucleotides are TGCGCCAGCAGATCGCTACAGGGGGATAATGAAAAACTGTTTTTT.